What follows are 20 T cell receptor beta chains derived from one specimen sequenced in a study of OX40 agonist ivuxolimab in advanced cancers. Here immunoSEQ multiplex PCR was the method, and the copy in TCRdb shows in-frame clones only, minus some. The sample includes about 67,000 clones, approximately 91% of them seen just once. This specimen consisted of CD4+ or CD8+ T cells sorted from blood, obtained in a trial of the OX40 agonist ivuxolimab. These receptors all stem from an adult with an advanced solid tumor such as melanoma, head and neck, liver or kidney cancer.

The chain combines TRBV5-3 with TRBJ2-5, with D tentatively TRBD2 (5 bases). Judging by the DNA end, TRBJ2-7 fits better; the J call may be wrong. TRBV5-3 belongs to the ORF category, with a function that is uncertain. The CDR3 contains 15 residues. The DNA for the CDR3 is TGTGCCAGAAGCCCTCCTTCTAGCCTGGGCGGCGAGCAGTACTTC. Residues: CARSPPSSLGGEQYF.

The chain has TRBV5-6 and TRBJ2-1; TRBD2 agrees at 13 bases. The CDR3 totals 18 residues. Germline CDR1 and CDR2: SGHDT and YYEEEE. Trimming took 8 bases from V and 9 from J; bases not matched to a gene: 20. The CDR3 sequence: CARYGLAGAGLRRSEQFF. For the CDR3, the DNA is TGTGCCAGATACGGACTAGCGGGAGCGGGTCTTAGGAGAAGTGAGCAGTTCTTC.

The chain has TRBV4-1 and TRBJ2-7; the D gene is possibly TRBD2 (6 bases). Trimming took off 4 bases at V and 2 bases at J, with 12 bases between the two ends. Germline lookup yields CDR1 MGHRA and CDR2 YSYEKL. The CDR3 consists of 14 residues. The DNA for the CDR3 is TGCGCCAGCAGCCGAGCGGGTGAGACCTACGAGCAGTACTTC. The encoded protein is CASSRAGETYEQYF.

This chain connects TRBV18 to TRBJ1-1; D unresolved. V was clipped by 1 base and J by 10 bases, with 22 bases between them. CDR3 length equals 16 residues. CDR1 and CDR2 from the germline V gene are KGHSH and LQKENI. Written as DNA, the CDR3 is TGTGCCAGCTCACCACTCGGTTCAAAGGACTTCAACGGAGCTTTCTTT. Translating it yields CASSPLGSKDFNGAFF.

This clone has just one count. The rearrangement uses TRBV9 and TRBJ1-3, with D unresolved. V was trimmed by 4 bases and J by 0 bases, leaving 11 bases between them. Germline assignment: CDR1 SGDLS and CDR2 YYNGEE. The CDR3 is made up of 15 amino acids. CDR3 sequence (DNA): TGTGCCAGCAGCACCCGGACGGGCTCTGGAAACACCATATATTTT. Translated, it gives CASSTRTGSGNTIYF.

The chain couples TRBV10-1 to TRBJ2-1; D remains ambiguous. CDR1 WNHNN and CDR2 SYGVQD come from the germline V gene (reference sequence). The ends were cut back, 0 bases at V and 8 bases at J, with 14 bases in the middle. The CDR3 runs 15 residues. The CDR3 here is CASSESDSGYYEQFF. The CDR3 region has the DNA TGCGCCAGCAGTGAGTCAGATTCTGGGTATTATGAGCAGTTCTTC.

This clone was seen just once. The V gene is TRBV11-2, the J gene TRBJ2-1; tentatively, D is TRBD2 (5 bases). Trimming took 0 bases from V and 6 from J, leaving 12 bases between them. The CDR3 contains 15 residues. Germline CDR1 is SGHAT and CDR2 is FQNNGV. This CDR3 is CASSLDLGVSNEQFF. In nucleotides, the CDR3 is TGTGCCAGCAGCTTAGATTTGGGAGTCAGCAATGAGCAGTTCTTC.

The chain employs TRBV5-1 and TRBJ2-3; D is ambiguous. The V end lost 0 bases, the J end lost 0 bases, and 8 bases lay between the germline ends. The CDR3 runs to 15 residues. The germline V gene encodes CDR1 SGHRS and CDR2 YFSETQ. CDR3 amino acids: CASSLVPGSTDTQYF. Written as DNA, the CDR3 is TGCGCCAGCAGCTTGGTCCCGGGCAGCACAGATACGCAGTATTTT. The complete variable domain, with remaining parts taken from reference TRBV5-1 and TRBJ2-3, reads KAGVTQTPRYLIKTRGQQVTLSCSPISGHRSVSWYQQTPGQGLQFLFEYFSETQRNKGNFPGRFSGRQFSNSRSEMNVSTLELGDSALYLCASSLVPGSTDTQYFGPGTRLTVL.

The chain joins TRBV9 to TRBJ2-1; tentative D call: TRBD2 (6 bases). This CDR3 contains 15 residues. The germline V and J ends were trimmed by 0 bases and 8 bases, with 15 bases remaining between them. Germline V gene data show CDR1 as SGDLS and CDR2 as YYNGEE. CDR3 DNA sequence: TGTGCCAGCAGCGTAGGACTGTGGGGGGAGGATGAGCAGTTCTTC. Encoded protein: CASSVGLWGEDEQFF.

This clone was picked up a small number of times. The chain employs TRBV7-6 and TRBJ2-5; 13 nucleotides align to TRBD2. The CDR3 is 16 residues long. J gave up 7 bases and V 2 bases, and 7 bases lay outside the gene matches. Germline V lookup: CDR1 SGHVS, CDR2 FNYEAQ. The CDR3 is CASSLRLAGGLGTQYF. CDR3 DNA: TGTGCCAGCAGCTTAAGACTAGCGGGAGGACTTGGGACCCAGTACTTC.

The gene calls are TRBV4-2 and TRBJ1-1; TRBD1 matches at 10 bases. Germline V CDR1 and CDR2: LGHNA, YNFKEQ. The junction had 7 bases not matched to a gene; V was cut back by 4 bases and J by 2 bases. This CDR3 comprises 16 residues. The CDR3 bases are TGTGCCAGCAGCCCCGGGGACAGGGGTACAAACACTGAAGCTTTCTTT. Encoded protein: CASSPGDRGTNTEAFF.

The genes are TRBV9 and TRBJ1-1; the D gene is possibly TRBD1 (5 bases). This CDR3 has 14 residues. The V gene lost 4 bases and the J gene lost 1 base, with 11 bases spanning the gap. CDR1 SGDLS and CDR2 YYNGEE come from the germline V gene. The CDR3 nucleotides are TGTGCCAGCAGCCTCATTGGGGGGAACACTGAAGCTTTCTTT. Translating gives CASSLIGGNTEAFF.

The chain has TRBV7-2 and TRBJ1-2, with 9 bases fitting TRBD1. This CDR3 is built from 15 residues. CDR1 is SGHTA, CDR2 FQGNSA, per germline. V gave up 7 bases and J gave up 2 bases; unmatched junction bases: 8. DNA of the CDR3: TGTGCCAGCAACCTGGGGACAGGGCTGAACTATGGCTACACCTTC. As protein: CASNLGTGLNYGYTF.

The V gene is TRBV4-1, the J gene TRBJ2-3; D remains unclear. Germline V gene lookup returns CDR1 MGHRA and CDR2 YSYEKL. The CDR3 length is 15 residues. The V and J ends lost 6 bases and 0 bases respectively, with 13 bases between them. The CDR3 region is CASRRSGLSTDTQYF. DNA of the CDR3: TGCGCCAGCAGACGCTCCGGCCTGAGCACAGATACGCAGTATTTT.

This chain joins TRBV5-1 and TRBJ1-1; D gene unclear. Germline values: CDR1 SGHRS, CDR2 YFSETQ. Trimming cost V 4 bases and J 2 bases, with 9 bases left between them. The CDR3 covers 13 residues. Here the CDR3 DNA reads TGCGCCAGCAGCCGGTGGGTTAACACTGAAGCTTTCTTT. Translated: CASSRWVNTEAFF.

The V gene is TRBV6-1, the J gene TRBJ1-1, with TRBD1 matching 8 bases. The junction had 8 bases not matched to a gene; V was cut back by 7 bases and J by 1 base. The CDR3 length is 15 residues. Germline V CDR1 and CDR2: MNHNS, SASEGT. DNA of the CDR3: TGTGCCAGCAACGGACAGGGAGGCGGGAACACTGAAGCTTTCTTT. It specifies CASNGQGGGNTEAFF.

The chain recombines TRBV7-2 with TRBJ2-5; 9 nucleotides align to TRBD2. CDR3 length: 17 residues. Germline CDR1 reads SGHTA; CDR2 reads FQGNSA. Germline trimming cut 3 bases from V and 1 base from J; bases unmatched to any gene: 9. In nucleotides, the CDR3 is TGTGCCAGCAGCTTCGGACTAGCGCCTGGGGCCCAAGAGACCCAGTACTTC. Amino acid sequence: CASSFGLAPGAQETQYF.

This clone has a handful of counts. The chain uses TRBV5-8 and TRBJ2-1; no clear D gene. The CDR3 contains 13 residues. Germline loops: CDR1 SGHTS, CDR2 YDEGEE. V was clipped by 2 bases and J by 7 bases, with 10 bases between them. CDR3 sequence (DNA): TGTGCCAGCAGCTTCCAGAGTTGGAATGAGCAGTTCTTC. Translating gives CASSFQSWNEQFF.

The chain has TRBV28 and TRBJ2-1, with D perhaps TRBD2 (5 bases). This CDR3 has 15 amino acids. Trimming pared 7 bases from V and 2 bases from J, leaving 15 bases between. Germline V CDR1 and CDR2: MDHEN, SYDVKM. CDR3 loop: CASIPRAGPYNEQFF. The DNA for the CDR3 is TGTGCCAGCATCCCAAGGGCGGGCCCCTACAATGAGCAGTTCTTC.

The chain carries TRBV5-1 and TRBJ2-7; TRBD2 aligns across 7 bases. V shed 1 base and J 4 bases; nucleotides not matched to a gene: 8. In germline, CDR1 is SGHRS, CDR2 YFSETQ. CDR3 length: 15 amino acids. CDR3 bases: TGCGCCAGCAGCTTGCGTCTAGCGGAGCCTTACGAGCAGTACTTC. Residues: CASSLRLAEPYEQYF.